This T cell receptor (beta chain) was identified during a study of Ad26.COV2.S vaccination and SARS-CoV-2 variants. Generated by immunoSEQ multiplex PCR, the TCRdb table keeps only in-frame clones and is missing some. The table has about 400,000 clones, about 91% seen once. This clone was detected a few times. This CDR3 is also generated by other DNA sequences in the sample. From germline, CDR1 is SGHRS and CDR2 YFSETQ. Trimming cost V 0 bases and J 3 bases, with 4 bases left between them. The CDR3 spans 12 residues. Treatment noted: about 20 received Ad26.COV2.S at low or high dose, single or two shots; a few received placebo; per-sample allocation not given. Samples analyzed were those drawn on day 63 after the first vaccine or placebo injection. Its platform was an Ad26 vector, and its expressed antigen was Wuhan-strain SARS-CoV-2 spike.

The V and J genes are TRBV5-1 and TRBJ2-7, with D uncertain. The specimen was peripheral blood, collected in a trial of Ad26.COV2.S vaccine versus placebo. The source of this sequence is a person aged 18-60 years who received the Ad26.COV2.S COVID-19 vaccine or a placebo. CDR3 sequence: CASSLDGYEQYF. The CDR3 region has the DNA TGCGCCAGCAGCTTGGATGGCTACGAGCAGTACTTC.